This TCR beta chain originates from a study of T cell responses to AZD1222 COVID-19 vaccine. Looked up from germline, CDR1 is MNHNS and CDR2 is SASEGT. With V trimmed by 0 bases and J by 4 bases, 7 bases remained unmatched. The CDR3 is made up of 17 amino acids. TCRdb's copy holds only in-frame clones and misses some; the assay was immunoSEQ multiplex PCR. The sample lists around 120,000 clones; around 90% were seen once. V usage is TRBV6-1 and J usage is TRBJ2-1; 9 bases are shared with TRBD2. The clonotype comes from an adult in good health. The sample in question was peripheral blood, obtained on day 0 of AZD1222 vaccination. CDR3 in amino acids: CASSEAPTSGAYNEQFF. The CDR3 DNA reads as TGTGCCAGCAGTGAAGCCCCGACTAGCGGAGCTTACAATGAGCAGTTCTTC.